This T cell receptor beta chain was captured in a study of blood T cell repertoires in COVID-19. Profiling relied on immunoSEQ multiplex PCR, and the TCRdb table lists in-frame clones only, not all of them. Here the sample spans roughly 410,000 clones, 89% being singletons. The CDR3 has 14 residues. Trimming stripped 0 bases from V and 10 bases from J, with 13 bases between. CDR1 is LNHNV and CDR2 is YYDKDF in the germline V gene (reference sequence). The rearrangement joins TRBV15 to TRBJ2-1; D perhaps matches TRBD1 (6 bases). Sequencing used peripheral blood. The sequence came from a man aged 40-55 years with acute or convalescent COVID-19. The CDR3 nucleotides are TGTGCCACCAGCAGAGAGAACCCTCAGGGGGAGCAGTTCTTC. This codes for CATSRENPQGEQFF.